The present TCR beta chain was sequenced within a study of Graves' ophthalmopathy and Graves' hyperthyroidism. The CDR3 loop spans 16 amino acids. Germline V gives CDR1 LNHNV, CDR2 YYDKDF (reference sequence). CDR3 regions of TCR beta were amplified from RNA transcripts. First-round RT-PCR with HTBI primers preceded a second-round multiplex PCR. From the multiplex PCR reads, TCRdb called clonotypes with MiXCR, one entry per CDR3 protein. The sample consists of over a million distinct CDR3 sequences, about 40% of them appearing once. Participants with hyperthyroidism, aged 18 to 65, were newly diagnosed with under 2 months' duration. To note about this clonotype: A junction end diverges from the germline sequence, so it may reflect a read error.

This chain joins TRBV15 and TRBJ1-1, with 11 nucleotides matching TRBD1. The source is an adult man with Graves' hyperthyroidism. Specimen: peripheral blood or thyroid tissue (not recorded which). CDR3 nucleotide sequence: TGTGCCGCCAGCAGCTGGACAGGGGGCGGGAACACTGAAGCTTTCTTT. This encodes CAASSWTGGGNTEAFF.